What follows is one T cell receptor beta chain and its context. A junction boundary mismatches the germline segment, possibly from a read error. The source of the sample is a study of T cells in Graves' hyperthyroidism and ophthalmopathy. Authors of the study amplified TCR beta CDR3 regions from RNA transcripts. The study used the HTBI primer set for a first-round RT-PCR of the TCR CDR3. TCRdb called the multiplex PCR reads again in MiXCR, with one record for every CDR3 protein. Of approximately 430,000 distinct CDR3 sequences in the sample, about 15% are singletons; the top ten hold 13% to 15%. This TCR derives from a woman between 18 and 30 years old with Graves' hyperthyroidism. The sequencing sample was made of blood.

CDR3 DNA sequence: TGTGCCAGCAATGAACAGGGACTCTCCTACGAGCAGTACTTC. It codes for CASNEQGLSYEQYF. The V call is TRBV25-1, the J call TRBJ2-7; the D gene could be TRBD1 or TRBD2 (6 bases each). This CDR3 has 14 residues. In germline, CDR1 is MGHDK, CDR2 SYGVNS.